The source of this T cell receptor (beta chain) is a study of blood T cell repertoires in COVID-19. Study processing details: Using reference gene primer amplification, nucleated cell counts were estimated. Some clones are missing from TCRdb's copy, which holds only in-frame ones; the method was immunoSEQ multiplex PCR. V and J calls and clone size are given by that table; D and trimming were obtained from the DNA. The sample shows 300,000 to 500,000 clones, over 75% of them seen only once. V was clipped by 1 base and J by 4 bases; unmatched bases: 10. The germline V gene has CDR1 SGHRS and CDR2 YFSETQ. The CDR3 is made up of 18 amino acids.

This TCR was sampled from a woman under 40 with acute COVID-19. The genes are TRBV5-1 and TRBJ1-4; 10 bases align to TRBD1. Sequencing was done on a sample of PBMCs or T cells enriched from blood (not recorded which). The DNA of the CDR3 is TGCGCCAGCAGCTTGTTTGTTTTGGGGACAGGGGATAATGAAAAACTGTTTTTT. Translated, it gives CASSLFVLGTGDNEKLFF.